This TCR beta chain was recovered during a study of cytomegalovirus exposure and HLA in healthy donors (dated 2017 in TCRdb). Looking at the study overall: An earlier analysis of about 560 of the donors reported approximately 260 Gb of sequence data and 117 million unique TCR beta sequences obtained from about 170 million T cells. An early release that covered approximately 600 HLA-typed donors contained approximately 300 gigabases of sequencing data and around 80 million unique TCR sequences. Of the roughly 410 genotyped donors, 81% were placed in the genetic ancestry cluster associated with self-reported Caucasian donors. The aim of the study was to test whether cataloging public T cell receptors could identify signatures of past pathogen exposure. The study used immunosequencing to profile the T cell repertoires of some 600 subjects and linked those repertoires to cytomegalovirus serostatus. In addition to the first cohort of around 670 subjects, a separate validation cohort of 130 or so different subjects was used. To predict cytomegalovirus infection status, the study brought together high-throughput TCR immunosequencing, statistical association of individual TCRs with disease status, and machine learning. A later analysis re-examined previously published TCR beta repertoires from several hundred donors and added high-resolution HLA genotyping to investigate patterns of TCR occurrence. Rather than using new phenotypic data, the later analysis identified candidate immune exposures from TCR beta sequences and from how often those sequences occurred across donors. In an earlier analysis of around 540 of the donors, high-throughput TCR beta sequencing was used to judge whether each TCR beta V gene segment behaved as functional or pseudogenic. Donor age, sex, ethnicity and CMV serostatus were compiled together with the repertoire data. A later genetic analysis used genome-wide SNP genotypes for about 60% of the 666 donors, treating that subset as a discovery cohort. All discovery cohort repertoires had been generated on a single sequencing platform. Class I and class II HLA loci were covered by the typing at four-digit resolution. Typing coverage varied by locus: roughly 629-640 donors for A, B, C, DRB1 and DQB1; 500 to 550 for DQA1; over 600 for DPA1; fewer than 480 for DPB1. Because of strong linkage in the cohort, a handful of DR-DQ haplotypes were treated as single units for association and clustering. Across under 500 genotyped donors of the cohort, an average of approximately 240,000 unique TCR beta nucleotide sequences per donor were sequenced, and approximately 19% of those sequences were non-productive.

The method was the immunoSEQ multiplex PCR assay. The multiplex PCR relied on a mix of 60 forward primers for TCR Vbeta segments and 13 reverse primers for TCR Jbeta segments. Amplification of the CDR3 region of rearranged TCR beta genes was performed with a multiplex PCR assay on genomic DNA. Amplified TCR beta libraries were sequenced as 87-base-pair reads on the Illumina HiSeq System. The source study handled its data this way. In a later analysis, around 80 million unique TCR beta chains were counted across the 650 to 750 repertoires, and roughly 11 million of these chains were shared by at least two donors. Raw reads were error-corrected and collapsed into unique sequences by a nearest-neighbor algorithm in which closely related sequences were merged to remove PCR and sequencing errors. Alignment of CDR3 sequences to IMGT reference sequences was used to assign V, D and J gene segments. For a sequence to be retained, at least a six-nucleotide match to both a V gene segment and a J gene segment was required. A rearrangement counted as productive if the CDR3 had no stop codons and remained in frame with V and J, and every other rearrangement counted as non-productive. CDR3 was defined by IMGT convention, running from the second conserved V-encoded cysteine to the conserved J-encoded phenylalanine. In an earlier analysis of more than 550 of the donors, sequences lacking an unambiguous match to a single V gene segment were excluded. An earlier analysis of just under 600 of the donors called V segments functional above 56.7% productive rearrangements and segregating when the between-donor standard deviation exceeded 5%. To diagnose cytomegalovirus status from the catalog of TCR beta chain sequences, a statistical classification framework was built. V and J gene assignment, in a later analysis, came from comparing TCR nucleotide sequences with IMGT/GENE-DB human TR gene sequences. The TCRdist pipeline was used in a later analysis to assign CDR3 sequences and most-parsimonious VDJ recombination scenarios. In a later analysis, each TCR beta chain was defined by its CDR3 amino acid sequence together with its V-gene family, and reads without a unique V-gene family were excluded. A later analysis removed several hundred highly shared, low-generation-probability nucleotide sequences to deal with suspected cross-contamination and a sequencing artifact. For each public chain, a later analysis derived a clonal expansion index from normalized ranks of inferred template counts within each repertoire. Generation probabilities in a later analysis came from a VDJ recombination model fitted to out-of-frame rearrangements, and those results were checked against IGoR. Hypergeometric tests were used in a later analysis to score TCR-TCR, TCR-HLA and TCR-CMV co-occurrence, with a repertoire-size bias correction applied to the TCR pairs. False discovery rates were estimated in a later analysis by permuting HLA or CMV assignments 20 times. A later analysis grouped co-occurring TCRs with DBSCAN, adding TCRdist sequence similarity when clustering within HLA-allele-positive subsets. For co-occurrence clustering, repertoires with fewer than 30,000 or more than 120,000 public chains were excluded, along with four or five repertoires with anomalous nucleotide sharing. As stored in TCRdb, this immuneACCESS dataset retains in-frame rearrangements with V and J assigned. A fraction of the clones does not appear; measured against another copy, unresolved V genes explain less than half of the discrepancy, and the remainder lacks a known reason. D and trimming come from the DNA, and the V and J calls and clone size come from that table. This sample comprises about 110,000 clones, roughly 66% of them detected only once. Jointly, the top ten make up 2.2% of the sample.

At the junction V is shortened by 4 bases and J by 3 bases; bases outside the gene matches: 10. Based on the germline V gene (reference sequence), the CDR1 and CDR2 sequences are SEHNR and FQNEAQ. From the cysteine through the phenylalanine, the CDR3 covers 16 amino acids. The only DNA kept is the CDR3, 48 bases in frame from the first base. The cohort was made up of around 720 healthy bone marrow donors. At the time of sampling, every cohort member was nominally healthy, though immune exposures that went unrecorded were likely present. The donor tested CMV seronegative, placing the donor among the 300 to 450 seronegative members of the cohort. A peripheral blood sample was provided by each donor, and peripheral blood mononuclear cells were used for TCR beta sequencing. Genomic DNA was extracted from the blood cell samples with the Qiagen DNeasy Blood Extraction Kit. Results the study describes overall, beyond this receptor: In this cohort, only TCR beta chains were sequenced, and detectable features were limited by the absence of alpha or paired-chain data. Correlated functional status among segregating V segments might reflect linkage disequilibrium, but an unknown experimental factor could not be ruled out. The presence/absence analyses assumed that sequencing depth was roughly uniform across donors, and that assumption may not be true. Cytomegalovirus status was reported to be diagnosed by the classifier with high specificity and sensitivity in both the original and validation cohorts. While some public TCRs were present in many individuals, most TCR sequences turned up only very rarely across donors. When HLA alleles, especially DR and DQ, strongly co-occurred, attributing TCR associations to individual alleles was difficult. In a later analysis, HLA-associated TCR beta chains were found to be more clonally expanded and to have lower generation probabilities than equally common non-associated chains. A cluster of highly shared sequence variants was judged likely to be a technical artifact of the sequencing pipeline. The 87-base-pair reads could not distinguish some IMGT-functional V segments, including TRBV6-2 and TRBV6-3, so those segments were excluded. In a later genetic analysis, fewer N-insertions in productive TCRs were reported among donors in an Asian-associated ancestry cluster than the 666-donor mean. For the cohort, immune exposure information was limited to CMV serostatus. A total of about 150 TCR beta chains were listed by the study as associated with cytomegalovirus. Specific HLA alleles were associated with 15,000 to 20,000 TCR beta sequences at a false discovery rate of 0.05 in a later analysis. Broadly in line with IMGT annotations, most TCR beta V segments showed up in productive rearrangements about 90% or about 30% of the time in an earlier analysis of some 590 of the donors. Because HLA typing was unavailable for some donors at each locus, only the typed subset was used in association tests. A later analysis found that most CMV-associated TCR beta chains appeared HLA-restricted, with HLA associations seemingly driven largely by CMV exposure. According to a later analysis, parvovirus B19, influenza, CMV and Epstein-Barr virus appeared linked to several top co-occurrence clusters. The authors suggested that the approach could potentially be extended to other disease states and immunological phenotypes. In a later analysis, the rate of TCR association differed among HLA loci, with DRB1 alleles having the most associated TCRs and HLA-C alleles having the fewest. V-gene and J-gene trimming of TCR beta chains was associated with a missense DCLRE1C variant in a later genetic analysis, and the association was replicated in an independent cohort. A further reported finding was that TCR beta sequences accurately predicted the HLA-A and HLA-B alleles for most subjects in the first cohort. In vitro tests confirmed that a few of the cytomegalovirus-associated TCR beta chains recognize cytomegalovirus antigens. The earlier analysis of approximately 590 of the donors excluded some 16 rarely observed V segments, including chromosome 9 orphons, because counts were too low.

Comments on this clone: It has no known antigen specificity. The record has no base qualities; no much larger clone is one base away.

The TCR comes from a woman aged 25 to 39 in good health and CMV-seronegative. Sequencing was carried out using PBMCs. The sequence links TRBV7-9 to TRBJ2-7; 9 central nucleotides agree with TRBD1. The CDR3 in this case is CASSSGRGTGLYEQYF. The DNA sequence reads TGTGCCAGCAGCTCGGGAAGGGGGACAGGGCTCTACGAGCAGTACTTC.